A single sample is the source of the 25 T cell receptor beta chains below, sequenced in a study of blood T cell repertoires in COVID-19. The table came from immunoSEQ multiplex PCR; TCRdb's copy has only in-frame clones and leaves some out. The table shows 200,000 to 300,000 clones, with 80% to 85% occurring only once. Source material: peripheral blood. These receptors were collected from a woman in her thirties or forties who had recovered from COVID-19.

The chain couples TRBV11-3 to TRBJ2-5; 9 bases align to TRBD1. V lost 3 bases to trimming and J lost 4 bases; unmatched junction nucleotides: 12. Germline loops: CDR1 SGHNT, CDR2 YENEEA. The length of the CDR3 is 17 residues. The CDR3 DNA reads TGTGCCAGCAGCTTTACCCGACTAGGACAGGGGACAGAGACCCAGTACTTC. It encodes CASSFTRLGQGTETQYF.

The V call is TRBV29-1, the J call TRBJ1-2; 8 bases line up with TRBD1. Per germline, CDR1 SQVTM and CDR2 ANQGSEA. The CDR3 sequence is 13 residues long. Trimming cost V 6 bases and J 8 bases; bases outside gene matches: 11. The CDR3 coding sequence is TGCAGCGTCCCGGGACAGGACTATGTGGGCTACACCTTC. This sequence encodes CSVPGQDYVGYTF.

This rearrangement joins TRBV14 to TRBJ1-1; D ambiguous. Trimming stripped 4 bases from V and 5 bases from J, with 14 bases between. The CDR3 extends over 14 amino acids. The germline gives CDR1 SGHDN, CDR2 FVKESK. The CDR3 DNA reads TGTGCCAGCAGCCCCATTGGAGGTGGAACTGAAGCTTTCTTT. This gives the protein CASSPIGGGTEAFF.

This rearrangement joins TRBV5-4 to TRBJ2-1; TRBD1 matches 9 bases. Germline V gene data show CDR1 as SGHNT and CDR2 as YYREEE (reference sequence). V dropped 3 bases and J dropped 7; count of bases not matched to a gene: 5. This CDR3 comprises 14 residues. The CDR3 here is CASSWDRESNEQFF. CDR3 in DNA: TGTGCCAGCAGCTGGGACAGGGAGTCGAATGAGCAGTTCTTC.

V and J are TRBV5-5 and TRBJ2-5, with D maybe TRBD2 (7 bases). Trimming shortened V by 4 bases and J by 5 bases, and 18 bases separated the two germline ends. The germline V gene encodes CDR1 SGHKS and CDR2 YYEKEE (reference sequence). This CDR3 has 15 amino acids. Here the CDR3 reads CASSNGGGARETQYF. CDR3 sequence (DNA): TGTGCCAGCAGCAACGGTGGGGGGGCCAGGGAGACCCAGTACTTC.

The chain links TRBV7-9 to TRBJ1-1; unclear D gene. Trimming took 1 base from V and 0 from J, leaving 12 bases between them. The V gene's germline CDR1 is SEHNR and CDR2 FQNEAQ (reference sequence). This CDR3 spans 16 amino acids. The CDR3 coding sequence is TGTGCCAGCAGCTTAGACGTCACAGAAATGAACACTGAAGCTTTCTTT. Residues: CASSLDVTEMNTEAFF.

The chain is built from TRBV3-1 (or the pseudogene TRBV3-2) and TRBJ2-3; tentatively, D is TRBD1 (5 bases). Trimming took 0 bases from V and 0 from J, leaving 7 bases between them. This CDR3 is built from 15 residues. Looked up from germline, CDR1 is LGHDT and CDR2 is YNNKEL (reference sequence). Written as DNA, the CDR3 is TGTGCCAGCAGCCAAGATAGGGGTAGCACAGATACGCAGTATTTT. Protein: CASSQDRGSTDTQYF.

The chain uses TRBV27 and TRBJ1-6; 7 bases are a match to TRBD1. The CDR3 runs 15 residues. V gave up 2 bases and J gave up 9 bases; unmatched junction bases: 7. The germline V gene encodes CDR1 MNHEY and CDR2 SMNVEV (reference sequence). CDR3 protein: CASSLLDRESSPLHF. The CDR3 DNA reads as TGTGCCAGCAGTTTACTAGACAGGGAGAGTTCACCCCTCCACTTT.

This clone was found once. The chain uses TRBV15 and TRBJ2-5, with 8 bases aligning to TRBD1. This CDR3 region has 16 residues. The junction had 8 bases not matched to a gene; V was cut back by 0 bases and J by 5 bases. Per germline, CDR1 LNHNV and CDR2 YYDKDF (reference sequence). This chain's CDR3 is CATSRDQAGGMETQYF. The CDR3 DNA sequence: TGTGCCACCAGCAGAGATCAGGCAGGGGGCATGGAGACCCAGTACTTC.

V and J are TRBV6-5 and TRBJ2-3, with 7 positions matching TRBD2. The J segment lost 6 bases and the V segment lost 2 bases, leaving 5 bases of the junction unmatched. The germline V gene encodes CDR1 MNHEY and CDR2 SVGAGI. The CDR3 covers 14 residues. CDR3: CASSYGRVIDTQYF. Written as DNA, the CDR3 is TGTGCCAGCAGTTACGGGAGGGTTATCGATACGCAGTATTTT.

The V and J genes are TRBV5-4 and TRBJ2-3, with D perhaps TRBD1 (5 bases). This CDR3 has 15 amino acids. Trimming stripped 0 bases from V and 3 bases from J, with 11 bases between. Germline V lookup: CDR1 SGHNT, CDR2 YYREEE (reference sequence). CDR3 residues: CASSLDTGTTDTQYF. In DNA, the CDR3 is TGTGCCAGCAGCTTGGACACAGGAACTACAGATACGCAGTATTTT.

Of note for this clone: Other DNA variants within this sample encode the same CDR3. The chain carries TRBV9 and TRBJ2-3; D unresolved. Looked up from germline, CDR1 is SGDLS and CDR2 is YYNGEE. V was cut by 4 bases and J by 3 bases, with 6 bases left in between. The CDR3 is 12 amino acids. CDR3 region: CASSPSTDTQYF. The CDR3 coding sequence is TGTGCCAGCAGCCCTTCTACAGATACGCAGTATTTT.

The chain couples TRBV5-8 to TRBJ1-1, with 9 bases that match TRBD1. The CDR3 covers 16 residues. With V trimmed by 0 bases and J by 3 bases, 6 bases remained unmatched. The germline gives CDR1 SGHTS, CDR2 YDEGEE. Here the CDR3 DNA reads TGTGCCAGCAGCTTGGCCTTCGGGACAGGGTACACTGAAGCTTTCTTT. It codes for CASSLAFGTGYTEAFF.

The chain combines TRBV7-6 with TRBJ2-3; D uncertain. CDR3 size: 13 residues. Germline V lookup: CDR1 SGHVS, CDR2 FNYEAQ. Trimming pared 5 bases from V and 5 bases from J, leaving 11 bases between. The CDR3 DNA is TGTGCCAGCAGCGTCAAGCGAGGAGATACGCAGTATTTT. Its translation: CASSVKRGDTQYF. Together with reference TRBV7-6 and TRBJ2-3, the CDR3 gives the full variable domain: GAGVSQSPRYKVTKRGQDVALRCDPISGHVSLYWYRQALGQGPEFLTYFNYEAQQDKSGLPNDRFSAERPEGSISTLTIQRTEQRDSAMYRCASSVKRGDTQYFGPGTRLTVL.

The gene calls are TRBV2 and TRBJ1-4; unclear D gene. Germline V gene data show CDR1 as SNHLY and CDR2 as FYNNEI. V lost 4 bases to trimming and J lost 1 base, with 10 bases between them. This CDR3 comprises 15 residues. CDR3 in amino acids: CASSGLSGTNEKLFF. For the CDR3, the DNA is TGTGCCAGCAGTGGGCTCTCTGGAACTAATGAAAAACTGTTTTTT.

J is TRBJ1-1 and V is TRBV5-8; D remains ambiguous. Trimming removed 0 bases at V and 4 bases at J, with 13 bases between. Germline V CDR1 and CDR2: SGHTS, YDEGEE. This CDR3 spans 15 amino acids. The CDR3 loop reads CASSLDPLRATEAFF. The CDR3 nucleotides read TGTGCCAGCAGCTTGGATCCACTGAGGGCCACTGAAGCTTTCTTT. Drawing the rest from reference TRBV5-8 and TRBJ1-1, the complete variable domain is EAGVTQSPTHLIKTRGQQATLRCSPISGHTSVYWYQQALGLGLQFLLWYDEGEERNRGNFPPRFSGRQFPNYSSELNVNALELEDSALYLCASSLDPLRATEAFFGQGTRLTVV.

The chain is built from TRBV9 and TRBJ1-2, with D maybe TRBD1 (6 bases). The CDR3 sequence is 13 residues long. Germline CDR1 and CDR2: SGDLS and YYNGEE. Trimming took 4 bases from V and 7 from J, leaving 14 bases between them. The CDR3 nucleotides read TGTGCCAGCAGCAACACAGGGATAGCTGGCTACACCTTC. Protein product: CASSNTGIAGYTF.

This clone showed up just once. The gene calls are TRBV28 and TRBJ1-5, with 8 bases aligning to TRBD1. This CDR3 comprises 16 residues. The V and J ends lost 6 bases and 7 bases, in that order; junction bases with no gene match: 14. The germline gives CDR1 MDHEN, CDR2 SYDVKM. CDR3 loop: CASSGQGRGEWQPQHF. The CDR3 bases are TGTGCCAGCAGCGGACAGGGAAGGGGGGAATGGCAGCCCCAGCATTTT.

This chain's CDR3 is CASRDPGTGPGELFF. The CDR3 nucleotides read TGCGCCAGCAGAGATCCCGGGACAGGGCCCGGGGAGCTGTTTTTT. This chain joins TRBV10-2 and TRBJ2-2; 9 bases line up with TRBD1. After removal of 6 bases from V and 6 bases from J, the junction contained 8 bases not matched to a gene. CDR1 and CDR2 (germline): WSHSY, SAAADI. CDR3 length: 15 amino acids.

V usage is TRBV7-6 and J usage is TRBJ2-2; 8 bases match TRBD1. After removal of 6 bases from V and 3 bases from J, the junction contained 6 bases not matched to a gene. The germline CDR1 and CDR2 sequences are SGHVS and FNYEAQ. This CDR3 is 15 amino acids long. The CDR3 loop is CASRTKTGDTGELFF. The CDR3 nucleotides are TGTGCCAGCAGGACGAAGACAGGGGACACCGGGGAGCTGTTTTTT.

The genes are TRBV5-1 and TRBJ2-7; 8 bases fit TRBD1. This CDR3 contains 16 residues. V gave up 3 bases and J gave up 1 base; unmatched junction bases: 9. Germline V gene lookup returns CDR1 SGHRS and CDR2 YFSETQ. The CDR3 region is CASSYPLGTGSYEQYF. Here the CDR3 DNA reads TGCGCCAGCAGCTATCCCCTCGGGACAGGTTCCTACGAGCAGTACTTC.

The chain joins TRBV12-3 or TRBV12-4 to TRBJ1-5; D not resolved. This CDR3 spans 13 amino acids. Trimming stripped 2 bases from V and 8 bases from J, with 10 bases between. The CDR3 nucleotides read TGTGCCAGCAGTTTACAGGTCGGCGAGCCCCAGCATTTT. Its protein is CASSLQVGEPQHF.

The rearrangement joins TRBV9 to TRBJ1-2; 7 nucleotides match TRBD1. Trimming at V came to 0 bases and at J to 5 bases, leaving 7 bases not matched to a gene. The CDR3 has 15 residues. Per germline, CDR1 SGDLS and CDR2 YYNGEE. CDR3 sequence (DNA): TGTGCCAGCAGCGTAGACGCGGCAGGGGGTTATGGCTACACCTTC. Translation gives CASSVDAAGGYGYTF.

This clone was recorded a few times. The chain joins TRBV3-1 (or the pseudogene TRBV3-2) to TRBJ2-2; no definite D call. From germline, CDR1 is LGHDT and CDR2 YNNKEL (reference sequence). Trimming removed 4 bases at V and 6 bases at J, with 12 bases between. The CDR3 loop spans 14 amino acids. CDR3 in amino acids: CASSLNSIAGELFF. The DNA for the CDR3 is TGTGCCAGCAGCCTAAACAGCATCGCCGGGGAGCTGTTTTTT.

CDR3: CAWGQGLLYEQYF. The CDR3 DNA follows: TGTGCCTGGGGGCAGGGCTTGCTTTACGAGCAGTACTTC. The V gene is TRBV30, the J gene TRBJ2-7, with D possibly matching TRBD1 (5 bases). Trimming removed 5 bases at V and 4 bases at J, with 15 bases between. The length of the CDR3 is 13 residues. Germline assignment: CDR1 GTSNPN and CDR2 SVGIG (reference sequence).